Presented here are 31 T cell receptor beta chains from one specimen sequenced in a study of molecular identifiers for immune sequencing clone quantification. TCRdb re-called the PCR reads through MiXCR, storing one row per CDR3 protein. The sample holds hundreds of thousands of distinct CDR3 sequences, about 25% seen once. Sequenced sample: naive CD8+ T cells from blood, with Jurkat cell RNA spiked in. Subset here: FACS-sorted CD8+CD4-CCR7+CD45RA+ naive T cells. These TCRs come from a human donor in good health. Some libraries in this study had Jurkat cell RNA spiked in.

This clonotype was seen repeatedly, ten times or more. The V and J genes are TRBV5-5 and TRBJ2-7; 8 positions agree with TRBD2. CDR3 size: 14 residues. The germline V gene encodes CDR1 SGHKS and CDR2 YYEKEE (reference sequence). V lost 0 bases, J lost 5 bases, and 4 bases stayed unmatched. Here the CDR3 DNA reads TGTGCCAGCAGCTTGGGAGCGGGGGCCCACGAGCAGTACTTC. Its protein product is CASSLGAGAHEQYF.

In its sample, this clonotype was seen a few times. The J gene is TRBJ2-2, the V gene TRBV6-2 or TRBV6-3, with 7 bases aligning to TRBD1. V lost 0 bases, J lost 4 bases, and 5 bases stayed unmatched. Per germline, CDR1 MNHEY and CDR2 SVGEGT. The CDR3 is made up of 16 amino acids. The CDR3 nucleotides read TGTGCCAGCAGTTACTCGAGGGACAGCTTCACCGGGGAGCTGTTTTTT. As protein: CASSYSRDSFTGELFF.

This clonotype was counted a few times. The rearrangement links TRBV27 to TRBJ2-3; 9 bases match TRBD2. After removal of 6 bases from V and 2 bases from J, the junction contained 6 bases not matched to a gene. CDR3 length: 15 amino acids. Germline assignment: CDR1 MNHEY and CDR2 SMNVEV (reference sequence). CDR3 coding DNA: TGTGCCAGCAGGGCGACTAGCGGATTCACAGATACGCAGTATTTT. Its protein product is CASRATSGFTDTQYF.

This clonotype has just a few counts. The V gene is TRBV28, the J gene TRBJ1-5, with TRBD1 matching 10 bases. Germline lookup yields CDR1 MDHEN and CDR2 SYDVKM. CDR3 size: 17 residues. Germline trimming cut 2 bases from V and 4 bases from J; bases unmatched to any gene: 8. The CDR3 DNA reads TGTGCCAGCAGTTTAGCCCCCCGGGACAGGGGAAATCAGCCCCAGCATTTT. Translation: CASSLAPRDRGNQPQHF. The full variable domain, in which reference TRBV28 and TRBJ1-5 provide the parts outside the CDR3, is DVKVTQSSRYLVKRTGEKVFLECVQDMDHENMFWYRQDPGLGLRLIYFSYDVKMKEKGDIPEGYSVSREKKERFSLILESASTNQTSMYLCASSLAPRDRGNQPQHFGDGTRLSIL.

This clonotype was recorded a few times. CDR3 sequence: CASSPQGLAKNIQYF. Here the CDR3 DNA reads TGTGCCAGCTCACCCCAGGGGCTAGCCAAAAACATTCAGTACTTC. The chain couples TRBV18 to TRBJ2-4; a possible D gene is TRBD1 (6 bases). Germline values: CDR1 KGHSH, CDR2 LQKENI. With 3 bases removed from V and 0 bases from J, the gap between germline ends came to 9 bases. The CDR3 is 15 residues long.

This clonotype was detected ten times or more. The CDR3 DNA reads as TGTGCCAGCCTCTCTGGAAACACCATATATTTT. This codes for CASLSGNTIYF. The chain links TRBV25-1 to TRBJ1-3; D remains ambiguous. V was clipped by 8 bases and J by 0 bases, with 2 bases between them. CDR1 and CDR2 from the germline V gene are MGHDK and SYGVNS. The CDR3 runs to 11 residues. Full variable domain (missing parts from reference TRBV25-1 and TRBJ1-3): EADIYQTPRYLVIGTGKKITLECSQTMGHDKMYWYQQDPGMELHLIHYSYGVNSTEKGDLSSESTVSRIRTEHFPLTLESARPSHTSQYLCASLSGNTIYFGEGSWLTVV.

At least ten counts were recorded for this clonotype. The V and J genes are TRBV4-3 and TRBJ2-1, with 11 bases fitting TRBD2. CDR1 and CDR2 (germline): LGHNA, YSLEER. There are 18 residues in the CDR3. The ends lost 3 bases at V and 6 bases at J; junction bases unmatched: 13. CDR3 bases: TGCGCCAGCAGCCAGGAGGCTGAAATAGCGGGAGGGGGCAATGAGCAGTTCTTC. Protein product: CASSQEAEIAGGGNEQFF.

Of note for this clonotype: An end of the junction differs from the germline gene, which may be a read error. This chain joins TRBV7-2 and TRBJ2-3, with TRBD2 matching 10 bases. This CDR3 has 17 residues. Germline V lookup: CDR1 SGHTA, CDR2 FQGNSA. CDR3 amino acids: CASSSSPSGSGVDTQYF. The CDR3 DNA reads TGTGCCAGCAGCTCCAGTCCTAGCGGGAGCGGAGTAGATACGCAATATTTT.

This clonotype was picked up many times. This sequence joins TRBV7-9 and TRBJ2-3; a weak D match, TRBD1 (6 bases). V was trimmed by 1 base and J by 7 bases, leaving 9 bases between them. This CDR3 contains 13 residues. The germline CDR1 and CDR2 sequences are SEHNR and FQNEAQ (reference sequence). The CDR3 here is CASSLGTENTQYF. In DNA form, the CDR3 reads TGTGCCAGCAGCTTAGGGACAGAAAATACGCAGTATTTT.

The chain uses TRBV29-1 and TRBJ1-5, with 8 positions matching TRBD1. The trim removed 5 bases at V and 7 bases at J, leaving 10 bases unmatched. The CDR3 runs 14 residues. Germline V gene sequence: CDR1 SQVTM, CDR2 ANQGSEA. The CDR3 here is CSVLTGDSSQPQHF. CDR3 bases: TGCAGCGTTTTGACAGGGGATTCCAGCCAGCCCCAGCATTTT.

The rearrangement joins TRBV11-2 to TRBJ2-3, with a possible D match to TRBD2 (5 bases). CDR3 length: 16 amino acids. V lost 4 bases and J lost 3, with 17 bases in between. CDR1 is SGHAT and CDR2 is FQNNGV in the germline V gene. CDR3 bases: TGTGCCAGCAGCTCAACACGTAGCGAAGGAACAGATACGCAGTATTTT. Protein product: CASSSTRSEGTDTQYF.

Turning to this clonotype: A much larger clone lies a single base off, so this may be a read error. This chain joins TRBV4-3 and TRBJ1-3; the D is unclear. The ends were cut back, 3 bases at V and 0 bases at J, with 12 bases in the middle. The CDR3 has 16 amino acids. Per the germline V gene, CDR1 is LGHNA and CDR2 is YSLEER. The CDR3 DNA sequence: TGCGCCAGCAGCCACGATTGGTACAGCTCTGGAAACACCATATATTTT. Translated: CASSHDWYSSGNTIYF.

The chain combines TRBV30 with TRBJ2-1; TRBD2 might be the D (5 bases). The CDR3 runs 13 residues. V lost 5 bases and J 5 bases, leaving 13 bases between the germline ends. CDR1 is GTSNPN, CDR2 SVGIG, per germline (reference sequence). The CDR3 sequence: CAWEVGAHNEQFF. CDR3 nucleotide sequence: TGTGCCTGGGAGGTGGGAGCGCACAATGAGCAGTTCTTC.

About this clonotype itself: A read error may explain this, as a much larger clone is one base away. The CDR3 nucleotides read TGTGCCTGGACCCGGGGCCACTACAGTGAGCAGTTCTTC. It codes for CAWTRGHYSEQFF. The chain couples TRBV30 to TRBJ2-1; D possibly matches TRBD1 or TRBD2 (5 bases each). Germline CDR1 GTSNPN, CDR2 SVGIG (reference sequence). The CDR3 length is 13 residues.

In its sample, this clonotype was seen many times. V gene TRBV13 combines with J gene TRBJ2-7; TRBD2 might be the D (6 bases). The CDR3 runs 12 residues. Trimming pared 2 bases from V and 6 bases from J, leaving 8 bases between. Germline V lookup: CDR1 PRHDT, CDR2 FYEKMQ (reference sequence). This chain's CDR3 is CASSLMGGEQYF. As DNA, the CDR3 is TGTGCCAGCAGCTTAATGGGGGGCGAGCAGTACTTC.

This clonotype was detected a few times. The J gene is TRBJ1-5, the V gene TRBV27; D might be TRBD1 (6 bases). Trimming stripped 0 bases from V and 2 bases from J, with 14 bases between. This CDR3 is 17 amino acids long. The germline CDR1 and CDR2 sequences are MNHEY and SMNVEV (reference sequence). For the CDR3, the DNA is TGTGCCAGCAGTTTATCGATGTGGGGGCTCGGCAATCAGCCCCAGCATTTT. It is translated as CASSLSMWGLGNQPQHF.

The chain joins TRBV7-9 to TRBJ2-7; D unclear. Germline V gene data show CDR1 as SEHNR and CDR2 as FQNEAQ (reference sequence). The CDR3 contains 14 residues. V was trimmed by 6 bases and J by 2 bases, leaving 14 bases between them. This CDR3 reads CASSSPADAYEQYF. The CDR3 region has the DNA TGTGCCAGCAGTTCCCCCGCAGATGCCTACGAGCAGTACTTC.

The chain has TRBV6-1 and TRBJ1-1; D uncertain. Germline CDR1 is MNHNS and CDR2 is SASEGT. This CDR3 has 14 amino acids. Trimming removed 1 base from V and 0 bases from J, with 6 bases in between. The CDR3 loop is CASSEGQVNTEAFF. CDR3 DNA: TGTGCCAGCAGTGAAGGGCAGGTGAACACTGAAGCTTTCTTT.

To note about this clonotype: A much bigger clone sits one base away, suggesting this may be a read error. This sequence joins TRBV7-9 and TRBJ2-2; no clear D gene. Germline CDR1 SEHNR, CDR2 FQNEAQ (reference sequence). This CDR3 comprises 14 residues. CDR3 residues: CASRDATNTGELFF. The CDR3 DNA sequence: TGTGCCAGCAGGGACGCAACGAATACCGGGGAGCTGTTTTTT.

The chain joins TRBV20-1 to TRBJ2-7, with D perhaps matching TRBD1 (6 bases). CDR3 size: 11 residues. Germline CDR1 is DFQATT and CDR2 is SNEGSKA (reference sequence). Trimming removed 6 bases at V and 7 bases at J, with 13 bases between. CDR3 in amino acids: CSATTGLEQYF. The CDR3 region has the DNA TGCAGTGCAACAACAGGGCTGGAGCAGTACTTC.

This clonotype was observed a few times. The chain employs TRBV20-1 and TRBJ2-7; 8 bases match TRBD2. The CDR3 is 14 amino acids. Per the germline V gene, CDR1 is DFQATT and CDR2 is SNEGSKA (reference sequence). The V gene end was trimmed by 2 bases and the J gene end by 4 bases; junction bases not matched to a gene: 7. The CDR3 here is CSARKREHMYEQYF. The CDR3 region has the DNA TGCAGTGCTAGAAAGCGGGAGCATATGTACGAGCAGTACTTC.

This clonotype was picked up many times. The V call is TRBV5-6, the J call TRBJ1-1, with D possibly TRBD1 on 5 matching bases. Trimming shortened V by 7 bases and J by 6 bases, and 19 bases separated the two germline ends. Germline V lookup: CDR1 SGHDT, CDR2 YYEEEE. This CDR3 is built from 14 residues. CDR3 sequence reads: CASGPGRQQPEAFF. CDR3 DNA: TGTGCCAGCGGCCCGGGAAGACAGCAGCCTGAAGCTTTCTTT.

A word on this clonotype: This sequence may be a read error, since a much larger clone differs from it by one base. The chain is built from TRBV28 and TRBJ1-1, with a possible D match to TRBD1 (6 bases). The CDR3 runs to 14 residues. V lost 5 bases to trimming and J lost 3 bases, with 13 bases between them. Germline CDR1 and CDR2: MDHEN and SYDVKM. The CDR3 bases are TGTGCCAGCAGTCGCTACAGGGAGGACACTGAAGCTTTCTTT. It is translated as CASSRYREDTEAFF.

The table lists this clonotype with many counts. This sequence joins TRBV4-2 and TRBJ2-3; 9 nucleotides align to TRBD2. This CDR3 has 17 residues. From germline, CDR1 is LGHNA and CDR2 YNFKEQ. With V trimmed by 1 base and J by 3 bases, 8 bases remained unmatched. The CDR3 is CASSQGSGTSLTDTQYF. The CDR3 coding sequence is TGTGCCAGCAGCCAAGGCTCGGGGACTAGCTTAACAGATACGCAGTATTTT.

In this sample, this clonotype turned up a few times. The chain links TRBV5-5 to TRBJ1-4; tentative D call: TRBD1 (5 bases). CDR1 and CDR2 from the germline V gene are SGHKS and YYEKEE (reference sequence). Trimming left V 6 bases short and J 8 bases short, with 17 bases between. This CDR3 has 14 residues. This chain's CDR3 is CASTTGVGWEKLFF. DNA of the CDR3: TGTGCCAGCACGACGGGGGTTGGATGGGAAAAACTGTTTTTT.

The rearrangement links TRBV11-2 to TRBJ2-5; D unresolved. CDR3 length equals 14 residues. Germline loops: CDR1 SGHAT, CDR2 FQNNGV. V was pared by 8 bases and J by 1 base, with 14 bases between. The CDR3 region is CASRAAWAQETQYF. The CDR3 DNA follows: TGTGCCAGCCGAGCAGCGTGGGCCCAAGAGACCCAGTACTTC.

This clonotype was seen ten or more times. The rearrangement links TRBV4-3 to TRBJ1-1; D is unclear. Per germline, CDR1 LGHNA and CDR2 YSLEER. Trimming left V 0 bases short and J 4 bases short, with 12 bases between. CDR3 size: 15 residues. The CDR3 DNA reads TGCGCCAGCAGCCAAGATATGGGTTCTAGCACTGAAGCTTTCTTT. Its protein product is CASSQDMGSSTEAFF.

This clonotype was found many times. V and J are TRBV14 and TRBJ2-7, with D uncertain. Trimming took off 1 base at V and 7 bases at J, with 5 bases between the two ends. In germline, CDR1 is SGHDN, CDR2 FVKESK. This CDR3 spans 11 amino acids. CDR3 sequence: CASSQGMEQYF. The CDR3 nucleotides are TGTGCCAGCAGCCAAGGGATGGAGCAGTACTTC.

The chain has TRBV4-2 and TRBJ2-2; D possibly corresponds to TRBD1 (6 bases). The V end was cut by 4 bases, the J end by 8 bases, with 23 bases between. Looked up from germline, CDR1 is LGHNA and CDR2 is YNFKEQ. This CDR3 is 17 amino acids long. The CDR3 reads CASSPSLGQGPGGELFF. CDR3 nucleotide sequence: TGTGCCAGCAGCCCCTCCCTCGGGCAGGGGCCTGGAGGGGAGCTGTTTTTT.

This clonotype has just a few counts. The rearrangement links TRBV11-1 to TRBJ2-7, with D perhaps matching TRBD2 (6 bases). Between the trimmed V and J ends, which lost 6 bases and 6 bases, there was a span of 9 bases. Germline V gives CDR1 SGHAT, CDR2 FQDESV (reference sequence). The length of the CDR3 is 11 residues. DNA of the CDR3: TGTGCCAGCAGTGGGGGGAGCGAGCAGTACTTC. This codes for CASSGGSEQYF.

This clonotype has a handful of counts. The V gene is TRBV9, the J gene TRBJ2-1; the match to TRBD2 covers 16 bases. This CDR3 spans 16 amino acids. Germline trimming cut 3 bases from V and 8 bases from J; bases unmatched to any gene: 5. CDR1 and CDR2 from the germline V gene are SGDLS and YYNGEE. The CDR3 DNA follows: TGTGCCAGCAGCGAGGGACTAGCGGGAGGGCCGGATGAGCAGTTCTTC. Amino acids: CASSEGLAGGPDEQFF.